This T cell receptor (beta chain) was found in a study of CD8 T cells in Susac syndrome. The study, taken as a whole, reports: An acknowledgment was made by the study that its TCR sequencing and HLA analysis involved relatively few individuals.

CDR3 length equals 16 residues. In germline, CDR1 is KGHDR, CDR2 SFDVKD. After removal of 9 bases from V and 4 bases from J, the junction contained 14 bases not matched to a gene. RNA totalling roughly 0.45 to 1 ug underwent reverse transcription with random hexamers. An immunoSEQ multiplex PCR generated amplified TCR beta CDR3 products spanning 54 Vbeta and 13 Jbeta. TCRdb fed the immunoSEQ multiplex PCR reads into MiXCR, producing one record per CDR3 protein. The repertoire holds some 110,000 distinct CDR3 sequences, with more than 85% as singletons. In blood CD8+ and CD4+ T cells, TCR beta underwent sequencing. Negative isolation yielded CD8+ and CD4+ T cells; FACS enriched TEMRA cells. Concerning this clonotype itself: What it binds is not known.

The sample taken for sequencing was CD4+ T cells from PBMCs. The V gene is TRBV24-1, the J gene TRBJ2-3; 8 positions match TRBD2. This sequence originates from a human donor with multiple sclerosis. The CDR3 is CATALGGSGGSDTQYF. The CDR3 nucleotides are TGTGCCACCGCGTTGGGAGGAAGCGGGGGTTCAGATACGCAGTATTTT.